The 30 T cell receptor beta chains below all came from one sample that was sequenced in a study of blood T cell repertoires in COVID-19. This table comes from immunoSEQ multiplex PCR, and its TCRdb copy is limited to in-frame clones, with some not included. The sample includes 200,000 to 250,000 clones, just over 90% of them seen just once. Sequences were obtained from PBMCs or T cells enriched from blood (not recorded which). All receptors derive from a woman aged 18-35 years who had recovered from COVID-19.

CDR3 bases: TGTGCCAGTAGCCTCCAGGGACAAGCGAACACTGAAGCTTTCTTT. Translating gives CASSLQGQANTEAFF. V gene TRBV19 combines with J gene TRBJ1-1, with D perhaps matching TRBD1 (6 bases). CDR3 length equals 15 residues. The V end was cut by 6 bases, the J end by 1 base, with 15 bases between. The germline V gene has CDR1 LNHDA and CDR2 SQIVND (reference sequence).

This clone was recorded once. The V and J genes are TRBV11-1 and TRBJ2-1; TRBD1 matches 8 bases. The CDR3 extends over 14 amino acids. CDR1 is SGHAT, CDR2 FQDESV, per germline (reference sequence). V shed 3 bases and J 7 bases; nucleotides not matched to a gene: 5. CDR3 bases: TGTGCCAGCAGCTTCACGGACAGGGTGAATGAGCAGTTCTTC. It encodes CASSFTDRVNEQFF.

The CDR3, as DNA: TGTGCCATCAGTGAGTCAGGGGGCTTGGGAGAGACCCAGTACTTC. It codes for CAISESGGLGETQYF. The chain has TRBV10-3 and TRBJ2-5, with TRBD1 matching 7 bases. V lost 0 bases and J lost 4; bases outside the gene matches: 5. Germline loops: CDR1 ENHRY, CDR2 SYGVKD. The CDR3 has 15 residues.

CDR3 loop: CASKSSGSPNEQFF. The CDR3 coding sequence is TGTGCCAGCAAAAGTAGCGGGAGTCCAAATGAGCAGTTCTTC. J is TRBJ2-1 and V is TRBV27, with 9 bases fitting TRBD2. V was clipped by 7 bases and J by 7 bases; unmatched bases: 8. Germline loops: CDR1 MNHEY, CDR2 SMNVEV (reference sequence). The CDR3 loop spans 14 amino acids.

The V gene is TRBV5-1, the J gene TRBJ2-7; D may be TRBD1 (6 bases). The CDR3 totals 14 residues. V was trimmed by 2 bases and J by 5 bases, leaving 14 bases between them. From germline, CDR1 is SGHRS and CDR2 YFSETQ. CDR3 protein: CASSLQGVLDEQYF. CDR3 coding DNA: TGCGCCAGCAGCTTACAGGGAGTATTAGACGAGCAGTACTTC.

The CDR3 coding sequence is TGTGCCAGCAGCTTTCCGACTAGCGGGACTAACACCGGGGAGCTGTTTTTT. Its translation is CASSFPTSGTNTGELFF. The rearrangement uses TRBV11-2 and TRBJ2-2; 11 nucleotides match TRBD2. Germline CDR1 is SGHAT and CDR2 is FQNNGV. The CDR3 contains 17 residues. The V segment lost 3 bases and the J segment 2 bases; nucleotides outside the gene matches: 5.

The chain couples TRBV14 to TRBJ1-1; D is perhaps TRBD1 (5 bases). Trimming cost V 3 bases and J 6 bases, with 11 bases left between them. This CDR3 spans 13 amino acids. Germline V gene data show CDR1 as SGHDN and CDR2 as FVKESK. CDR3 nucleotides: TGTGCCAGCAGCCATGTCAGGGCGGCTGAAGCTTTCTTT. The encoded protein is CASSHVRAAEAFF.

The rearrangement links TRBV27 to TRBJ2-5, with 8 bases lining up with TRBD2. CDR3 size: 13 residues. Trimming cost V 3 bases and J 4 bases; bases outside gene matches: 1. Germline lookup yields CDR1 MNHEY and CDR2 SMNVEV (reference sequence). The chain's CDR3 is CASSFGRGETQYF. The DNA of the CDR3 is TGTGCCAGCAGTTTCGGGAGGGGAGAGACCCAGTACTTC.

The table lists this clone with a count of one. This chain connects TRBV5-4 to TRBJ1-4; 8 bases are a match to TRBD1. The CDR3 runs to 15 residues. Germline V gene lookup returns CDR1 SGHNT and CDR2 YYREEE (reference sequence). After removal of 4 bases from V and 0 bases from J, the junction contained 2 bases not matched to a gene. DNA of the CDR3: TGTGCCAGCAGCGGGACAGGCGCAACTAATGAAAAACTGTTTTTT. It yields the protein CASSGTGATNEKLFF.

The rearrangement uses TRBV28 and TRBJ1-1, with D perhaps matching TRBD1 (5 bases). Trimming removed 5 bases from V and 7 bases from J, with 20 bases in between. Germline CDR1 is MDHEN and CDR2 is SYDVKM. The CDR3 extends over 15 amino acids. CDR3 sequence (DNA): TGTGCCAGCAGTCCGGGCCCAGGACGCAGGGATGAAGCTTTCTTT. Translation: CASSPGPGRRDEAFF.

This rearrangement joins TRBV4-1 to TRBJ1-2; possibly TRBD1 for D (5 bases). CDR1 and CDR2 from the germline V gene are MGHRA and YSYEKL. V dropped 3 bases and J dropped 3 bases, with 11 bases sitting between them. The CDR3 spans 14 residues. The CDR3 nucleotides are TGCGCCAGCAGCCATGGACACCGGTACTATGGCTACACCTTC. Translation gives CASSHGHRYYGYTF.

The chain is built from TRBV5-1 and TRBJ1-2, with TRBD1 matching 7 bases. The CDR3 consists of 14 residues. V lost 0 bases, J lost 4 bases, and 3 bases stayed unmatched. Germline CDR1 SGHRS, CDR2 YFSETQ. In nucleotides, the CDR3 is TGCGCCAGCAGCTTGGACGCAGGGGGCTATGGCTACACCTTC. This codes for CASSLDAGGYGYTF. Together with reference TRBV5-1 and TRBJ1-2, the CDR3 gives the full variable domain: KAGVTQTPRYLIKTRGQQVTLSCSPISGHRSVSWYQQTPGQGLQFLFEYFSETQRNKGNFPGRFSGRQFSNSRSEMNVSTLELGDSALYLCASSLDAGGYGYTFGSGTRLTVV.

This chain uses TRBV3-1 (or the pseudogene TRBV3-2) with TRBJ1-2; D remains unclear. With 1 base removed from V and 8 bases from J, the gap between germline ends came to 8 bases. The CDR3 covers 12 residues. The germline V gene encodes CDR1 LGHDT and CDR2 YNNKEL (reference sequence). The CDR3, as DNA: TGTGCCAGCAGCCAAGCGGGGAGCGGCTACACCTTC. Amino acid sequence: CASSQAGSGYTF.

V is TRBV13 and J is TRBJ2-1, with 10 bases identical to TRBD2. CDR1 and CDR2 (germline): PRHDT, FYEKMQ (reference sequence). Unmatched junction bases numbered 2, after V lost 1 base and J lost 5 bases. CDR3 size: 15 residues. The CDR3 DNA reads TGTGCCAGCAGCTTAGTAGCGGGGGGCCACAATGAGCAGTTCTTC. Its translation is CASSLVAGGHNEQFF.

This chain's CDR3 is CASSFGYGAGELFF. The CDR3 nucleotides read TGTGCCAGCAGTTTCGGTTACGGGGCCGGGGAGCTGTTTTTT. The rearrangement uses TRBV27 and TRBJ2-2; tentative D call: TRBD2 (5 bases). V was shortened by 3 bases and J by 6 bases, with 11 bases between the two germline ends. This CDR3 is 14 amino acids long. Germline CDR1 and CDR2: MNHEY and SMNVEV (reference sequence).

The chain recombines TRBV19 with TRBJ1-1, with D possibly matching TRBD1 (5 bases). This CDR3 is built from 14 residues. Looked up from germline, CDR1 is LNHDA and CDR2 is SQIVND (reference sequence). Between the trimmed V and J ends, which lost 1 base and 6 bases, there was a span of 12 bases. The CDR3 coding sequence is TGTGCCAGTAGTATAGCCCAGGAAGGGGCTGAAGCTTTCTTT. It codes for CASSIAQEGAEAFF.

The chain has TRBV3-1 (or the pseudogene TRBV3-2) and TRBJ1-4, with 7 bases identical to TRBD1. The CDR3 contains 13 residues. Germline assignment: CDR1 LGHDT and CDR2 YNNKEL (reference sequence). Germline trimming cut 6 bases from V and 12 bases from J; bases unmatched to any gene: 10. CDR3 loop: CASSPIGGGQLFF. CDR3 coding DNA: TGTGCCAGCAGTCCGATAGGAGGGGGCCAACTGTTTTTT.

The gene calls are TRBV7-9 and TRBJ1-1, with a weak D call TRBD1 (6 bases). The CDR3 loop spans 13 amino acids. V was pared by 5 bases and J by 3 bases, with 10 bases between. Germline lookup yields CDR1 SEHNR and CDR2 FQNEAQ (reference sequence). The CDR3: CASSAAGDTEAFF. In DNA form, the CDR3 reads TGTGCCAGCAGCGCAGCAGGGGACACTGAAGCTTTCTTT.

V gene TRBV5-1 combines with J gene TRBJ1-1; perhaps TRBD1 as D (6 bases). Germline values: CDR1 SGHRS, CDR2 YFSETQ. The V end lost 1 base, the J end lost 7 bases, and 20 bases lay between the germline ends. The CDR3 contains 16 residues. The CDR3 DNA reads TGCGCCAGCAGCTTGAGCTTCCCCTCGGGGGGGCTTGAAGCTTTCTTT. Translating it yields CASSLSFPSGGLEAFF.

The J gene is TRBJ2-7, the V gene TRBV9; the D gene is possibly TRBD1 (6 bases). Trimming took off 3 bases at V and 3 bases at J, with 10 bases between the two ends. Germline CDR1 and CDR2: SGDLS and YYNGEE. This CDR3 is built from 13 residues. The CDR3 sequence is CASSAGQSYEQYF. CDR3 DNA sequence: TGTGCCAGCAGCGCCGGACAGAGCTACGAGCAGTACTTC.

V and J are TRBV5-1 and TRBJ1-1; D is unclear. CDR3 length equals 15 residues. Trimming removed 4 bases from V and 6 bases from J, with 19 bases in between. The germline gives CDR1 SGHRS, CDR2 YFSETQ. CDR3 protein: CASSVGGTRTAEAFF. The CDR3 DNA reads TGCGCCAGCAGCGTGGGCGGCACTAGGACGGCTGAAGCTTTCTTT.

In DNA, the CDR3 is TGTGCCAGCGGAACGGTGGGGGCGGAGACCCAGTACTTC. Translated: CASGTVGAETQYF. The rearrangement links TRBV3-1 (or the pseudogene TRBV3-2) to TRBJ2-5, with D possibly being TRBD1 (6 bases). Germline values: CDR1 LGHDT, CDR2 YNNKEL (reference sequence). The CDR3 loop spans 13 amino acids. Trimming pared 8 bases from V and 5 bases from J, leaving 15 bases between.

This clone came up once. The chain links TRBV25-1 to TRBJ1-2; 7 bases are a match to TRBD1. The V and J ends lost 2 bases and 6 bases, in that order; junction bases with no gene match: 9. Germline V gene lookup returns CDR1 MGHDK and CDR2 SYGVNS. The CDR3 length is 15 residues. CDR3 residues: CASSEPGQAIDGYTF. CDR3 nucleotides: TGTGCCAGCAGTGAACCCGGACAGGCTATCGATGGCTACACCTTC.

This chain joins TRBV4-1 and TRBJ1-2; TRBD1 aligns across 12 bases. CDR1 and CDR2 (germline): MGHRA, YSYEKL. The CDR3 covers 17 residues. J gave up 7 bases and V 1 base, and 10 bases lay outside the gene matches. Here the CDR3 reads CASSQGRGDRGQSGYTF. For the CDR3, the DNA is TGCGCCAGCAGCCAAGGGCGGGGGGACAGGGGGCAAAGTGGCTACACCTTC.

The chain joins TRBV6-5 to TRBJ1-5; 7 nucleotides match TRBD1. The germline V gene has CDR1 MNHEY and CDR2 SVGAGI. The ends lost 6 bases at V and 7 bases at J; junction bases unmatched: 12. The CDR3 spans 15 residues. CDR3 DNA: TGTGCCAGCAGACATAACACAGGGGAAGGACAGCCCCAGCATTTT. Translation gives CASRHNTGEGQPQHF.

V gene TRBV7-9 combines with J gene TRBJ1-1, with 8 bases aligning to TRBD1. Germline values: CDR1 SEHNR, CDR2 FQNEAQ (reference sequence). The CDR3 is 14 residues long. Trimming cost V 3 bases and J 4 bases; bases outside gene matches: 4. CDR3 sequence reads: CASSLTGDSTEAFF. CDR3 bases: TGTGCCAGCAGCTTGACAGGGGATTCCACTGAAGCTTTCTTT.

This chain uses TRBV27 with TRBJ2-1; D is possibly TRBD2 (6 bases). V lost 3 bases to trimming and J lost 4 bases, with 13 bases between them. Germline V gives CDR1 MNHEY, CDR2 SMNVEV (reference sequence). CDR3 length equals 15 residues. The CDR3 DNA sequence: TGTGCCAGCAGTTTTACGGGGGAACTTTACAATGAGCAGTTCTTC. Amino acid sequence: CASSFTGELYNEQFF.

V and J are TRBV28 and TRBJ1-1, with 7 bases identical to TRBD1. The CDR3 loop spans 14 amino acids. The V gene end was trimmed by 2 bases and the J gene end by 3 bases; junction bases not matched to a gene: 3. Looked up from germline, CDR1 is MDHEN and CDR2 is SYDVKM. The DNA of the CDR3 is TGTGCCAGCAGTTTACCAGGGGGTTACACTGAAGCTTTCTTT. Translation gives CASSLPGGYTEAFF.

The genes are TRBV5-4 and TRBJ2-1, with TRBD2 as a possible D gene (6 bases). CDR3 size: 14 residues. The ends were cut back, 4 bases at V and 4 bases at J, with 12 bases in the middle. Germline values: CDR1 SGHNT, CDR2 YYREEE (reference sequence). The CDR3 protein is CASSRLGGYNEQFF. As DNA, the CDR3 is TGTGCCAGCAGCCGACTGGGGGGTTACAATGAGCAGTTCTTC.

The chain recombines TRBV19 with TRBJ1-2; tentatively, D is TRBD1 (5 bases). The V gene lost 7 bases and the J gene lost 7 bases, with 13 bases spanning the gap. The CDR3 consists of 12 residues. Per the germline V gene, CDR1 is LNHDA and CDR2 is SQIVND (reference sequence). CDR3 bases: TGTGCCAGTATGGGCGGGACGCTTGGCTACACCTTC. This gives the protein CASMGGTLGYTF.